This entry concerns a single T cell receptor (beta chain). Its target is unknown. Assay: immunoSEQ multiplex PCR; the TCRdb copy retains only in-frame clones and omits some. This table holds about 82,000 clones, just under 95% found once. This sample is drawn from a study of cytomegalovirus exposure and HLA in healthy donors. Study-level results: Accounts indicate the classifier identified cytomegalovirus status with strong specificity and sensitivity.

The CDR3 runs 16 residues. Germline CDR1 is LNHDA and CDR2 is SQIVND (reference sequence). V gave up 4 bases and J gave up 1 base; unmatched junction bases: 6. The genes are TRBV19 and TRBJ1-5; 8 nucleotides line up with TRBD1. The sequence was obtained from a man aged 18-30 years in good health and CMV-seronegative. The sequenced material came from PBMCs. Written as DNA, the CDR3 is TGTGCCAGTAGTACCTCGACAGGGGTCAGCAATCAGCCCCAGCATTTT. It codes for CASSTSTGVSNQPQHF.